Listed below are T cell receptor beta chains from one sample, sequenced in a study of blood T cell repertoires in COVID-19. Profiling relied on immunoSEQ multiplex PCR, and the TCRdb table lists in-frame clones only, not all of them. Counted here are about 180,000 clones, over 65% occurring once; the ten biggest clones make up around a sixth. Input material: peripheral blood. The receptors were gathered from a person aged 70 to 79 with COVID-19, enrolled during active disease. CDR3s include the opening cysteine and the closing phenylalanine or tryptophan. D genes are given only for firm matches. The listing skips clone size in some rows; elsewhere it reads once, few, many or a size class.

v_gene	abundance	j_gene	len	d_gene	CDR3aa	CDR3nt
TRBV6-6	.	TRBJ2-2	15	TRBD2	CASSPRLAGTGELFF	TGTGCCAGCAGCCCCCGACTAGCGGGCACCGGGGAGCTGTTTTTT
TRBV18	.	TRBJ1-5	12	.	CASSPTNQPQHF	TGTGCCAGCTCACCGACAAATCAGCCCCAGCATTTT
TRBV7-2	.	TRBJ2-1	15	TRBD2	CASSLIAGGLNEQFF	TGTGCCAGCAGCTTGATAGCGGGGGGGCTGAATGAGCAGTTCTTC
TRBV10-3	.	TRBJ1-1	14	.	CAIRRHQVNTEAFF	TGTGCCATCAGAAGACATCAAGTGAACACTGAAGCTTTCTTT
TRBV7-2	.	TRBJ1-2	14	.	CASSLPQGINGYTF	TGTGCCAGCAGCTTACCGCAGGGGATTAATGGCTACACCTTC
TRBV6-5	.	TRBJ1-2	15	TRBD1	CASRTPRQGNYGYTF	TGTGCCAGCAGAACCCCCAGACAGGGGAATTATGGCTACACCTTC
TRBV7-9	.	TRBJ2-3	11	.	CASSFRDTQYF	TGTGCCAGCAGCTTCAGAGATACGCAGTATTTT
TRBV7-8	once	TRBJ2-7	14	TRBD1	CASSSHRGEYEQYF	TGTGCCAGCAGCTCGCACAGGGGGGAGTACGAGCAGTACTTC
TRBV25-1	once	TRBJ1-3	15	.	CASSDDTVPGNTIYF	TGTGCCAGCAGTGATGACACCGTGCCTGGAAACACCATATATTTT
TRBV10-2	.	TRBJ1-6	14	TRBD1	CASSPGAGGSPLHF	TGCGCCAGCAGCCCCGGGGCAGGGGGGTCACCCCTCCACTTT
TRBV7-6	.	TRBJ2-2	16	TRBD2	CASSPIAGEVTGELFF	TGTGCCAGCAGCCCTATAGCGGGAGAGGTCACCGGGGAGCTGTTTTTT
TRBV3-1/TRBV3-2	.	TRBJ2-2	16	TRBD1	CASSPMGQVNTGELFF	TGTGCCAGCAGCCCAATGGGACAGGTGAACACCGGGGAGCTGTTTTTT
TRBV28	once	TRBJ1-6	14	TRBD1	CASSLGRGLSPLHF	TGTGCCAGCAGTTTGGGTAGGGGGCTATCACCCCTCCACTTT
TRBV6-1	.	TRBJ1-3	17	.	CASSELVGFSSGNTIYF	TGTGCCAGCAGTGAACTCGTGGGCTTTAGCTCTGGAAACACCATATATTTT
TRBV11-3	.	TRBJ2-5	19	TRBD2	CASSLGLPGAGGLQETQYF	TGTGCCAGCAGCTTAGGTCTGCCGGGGGCGGGGGGCCTCCAAGAGACCCAGTACTTC
TRBV3-1/TRBV3-2	.	TRBJ2-2	13	.	CASSLERAGELFF	TGTGCCAGCAGCCTGGAGAGGGCCGGGGAGCTGTTTTTT
TRBV11-3	.	TRBJ2-3	11	.	CASSFSDTQYF	TGTGCCAGCAGCTTCTCAGATACGCAGTATTTT
TRBV28	.	TRBJ2-1	14	TRBD2	CASGQPGLVYEQFF	TGTGCCAGCGGCCAGCCGGGACTAGTTTATGAGCAGTTCTTC
TRBV11-3	.	TRBJ2-7	14	.	CASSLEGTGYEQYF	TGTGCCAGCAGCTTAGAGGGCACAGGCTACGAGCAGTACTTC
TRBV7-2	.	TRBJ2-1	14	.	CASRVVSFSGEQFF	TGTGCCAGCAGGGTGGTTTCATTCTCGGGGGAGCAGTTCTTC
TRBV29-1	.	TRBJ2-1	15	.	CSVEVSGWGNNEQFF	TGCAGCGTTGAAGTTAGCGGTTGGGGGAACAATGAGCAGTTCTTC
TRBV2	.	TRBJ2-1	16	.	CASRHRDGSSYNEQFF	TGTGCCAGCAGACACCGGGACGGGAGCTCCTACAATGAGCAGTTCTTC
TRBV3-1/TRBV3-2	.	TRBJ2-1	17	.	CASSPRGGSGSYNEQFF	TGTGCCAGCAGCCCTAGGGGGGGTAGCGGCTCCTACAATGAGCAGTTCTTC
TRBV10-2	.	TRBJ2-7	14	.	CASSESTGNYEQYF	TGCGCCAGCAGTGAGTCGACAGGAAACTACGAGCAGTACTTC
TRBV30	.	TRBJ1-5	16	TRBD1	CAWSPQGVFGNQPQHF	TGTGCCTGGAGTCCTCAGGGGGTATTCGGCAATCAGCCCCAGCATTTT
TRBV9	.	TRBJ2-3	15	.	CASSVEGSVTDTQYF	TGTGCCAGCAGCGTAGAGGGTAGCGTCACAGATACGCAGTATTTT
TRBV5-1	once	TRBJ2-3	16	TRBD2	CASSLVLAASTDTQYF	TGCGCCAGCAGCTTGGTACTAGCGGCTAGCACAGATACGCAGTATTTT
TRBV19	few	TRBJ2-7	18	TRBD2	CASSWGRVRGRDSYEQYF	TGTGCCAGTAGTTGGGGGAGGGTTCGTGGACGGGACTCCTACGAGCAGTACTTC
TRBV3-1/TRBV3-2	few	TRBJ2-1	15	.	CASSPPEGAYNEQFF	TGTGCCAGCAGTCCACCGGAGGGCGCATACAATGAGCAGTTCTTC
TRBV6-5	.	TRBJ2-1	12	.	CASSRTENEQFF	TGTGCCAGCAGTCGGACAGAGAATGAGCAGTTCTTC
TRBV18	once	TRBJ1-4	16	TRBD1	CASSPVPGQVNEKLFF	TGTGCCAGCTCACCAGTCCCGGGACAGGTTAATGAAAAACTGTTTTTT
TRBV5-6	.	TRBJ1-2	13	.	CASSPADLYGYTF	TGTGCCAGCAGCCCCGCGGACTTATATGGCTACACCTTC
TRBV5-6	.	TRBJ1-5	17	.	CASSLTGSPTPNQPQHF	TGTGCCAGCAGTCTAACAGGTTCCCCCACTCCCAATCAGCCCCAGCATTTT
TRBV15	.	TRBJ1-4	13	.	CATSRDHNEKLFF	TGTGCCACCAGCAGAGACCATAATGAAAAACTGTTTTTT
TRBV7-2	.	TRBJ1-1	17	TRBD1	CASGRGRGHSGNTEAFF	TGTGCCAGCGGCCGGGGCAGGGGGCATTCTGGGAACACTGAAGCTTTCTTT
TRBV7-2	.	TRBJ2-2	15	.	CASSLAPRNTGELFF	TGTGCCAGCAGCTTAGCACCCAGAAACACCGGGGAGCTGTTTTTT
TRBV6-1	.	TRBJ1-2	16	.	CASSEGSGHYYYGYTF	TGTGCCAGCAGTGAAGGTTCGGGACACTATTACTATGGCTACACCTTC
TRBV21-1	.	TRBJ1-5	17	.	CASSKDRDGGSNQPQHF	TGTGCCAGCAGCAAGGACAGGGACGGGGGTAGCAATCAGCCCCAGCATTTT
TRBV2	.	TRBJ1-1	16	TRBD1	CASSQGSTGGNTEAFF	TGTGCCAGCAGTCAGGGATCTACAGGGGGGAACACTGAAGCTTTCTTT
TRBV7-9	.	TRBJ2-1	15	TRBD2	CASSKLAGAYNEQFF	TGTGCCAGCAGCAAACTAGCGGGAGCTTACAATGAGCAGTTCTTC
TRBV4-3	.	TRBJ1-4	14	.	CASSQDSFGEKLFF	TGCGCCAGCAGCCAAGACTCGTTTGGCGAAAAACTGTTTTTT
TRBV5-1	.	TRBJ2-1	17	.	CASSSGLQGRGNNEQFF	TGCGCCAGCAGCTCGGGCCTTCAGGGTAGGGGTAACAATGAGCAGTTCTTC
TRBV5-5	.	TRBJ1-2	14	.	CASSLAGRGYGYTF	TGTGCCAGCAGCTTGGCTGGACGGGGTTATGGCTACACCTTC
TRBV5-4	.	TRBJ1-3	15	TRBD1	CASSPGQGLGNTIYF	TGTGCCAGCAGCCCGGGACAGGGTCTAGGAAACACCATATATTTT
TRBV3-1/TRBV3-2	once	TRBJ2-3	16	.	CASSRNAAGITDTQYF	TGTGCCAGCAGCCGAAACGCGGCAGGGATCACAGATACGCAGTATTTT
TRBV4-3	.	TRBJ1-3	15	TRBD1	CASSQTGGGGNTIYF	TGCGCCAGCAGCCAGACAGGGGGTGGAGGAAACACCATATATTTT
TRBV7-2	.	TRBJ1-5	13	TRBD1	CASSLAGTGAQHF	TGTGCCAGCAGCTTAGCGGGTACAGGGGCTCAGCATTTT
TRBV7-2	.	TRBJ1-4	15	.	CASSLARGGNEKLFF	TGTGCCAGCAGCTTAGCAAGGGGAGGGAATGAAAAACTGTTTTTT
TRBV9	once	TRBJ2-1	15	TRBD2	CASSVTGTINIEQFF	TGTGCCAGCAGCGTCACCGGGACTATCAATATTGAGCAGTTCTTC
TRBV29-1	.	TRBJ2-4	16	TRBD2	CSTRGGLAGPGDIQYF	TGCAGCACTCGAGGGGGACTAGCGGGACCTGGGGACATTCAGTACTTC
TRBV6-2/TRBV6-3	.	TRBJ2-1	14	TRBD2	CASSLAGSLIKQFF	TGTGCCAGCAGTTTAGCGGGGAGCCTAATAAAGCAGTTCTTC
TRBV5-5	.	TRBJ1-5	15	.	CASSFKGGDNQPQHF	TGTGCCAGCAGCTTCAAAGGGGGGGATAATCAGCCCCAGCATTTT
TRBV6-6	.	TRBJ2-1	15	.	CASRNPGLGDNEQFF	TGTGCCAGCAGAAACCCCGGCCTAGGTGACAATGAGCAGTTCTTC
TRBV28	.	TRBJ1-5	15	.	CASSRTEYSNQPQHF	TGTGCCAGCAGTCGGACAGAGTATAGCAATCAGCCCCAGCATTTT
TRBV3-1/TRBV3-2	.	TRBJ1-1	13	.	CASSQDRGTEAFF	TGTGCCAGCAGCCAAGATAGGGGCACTGAAGCTTTCTTT
TRBV30	.	TRBJ1-2	15	.	CAWSVYVEEVYGYTF	TGTGCCTGGAGTGTATATGTGGAAGAGGTCTATGGCTACACCTTC
TRBV7-3	few	TRBJ2-3	16	TRBD2	CASSLRLAASTDTQYF	TGTGCCAGCAGCCTAAGACTAGCGGCGTCCACAGATACGCAGTATTTT
TRBV27	.	TRBJ1-6	14	TRBD1	CASSRTGVGSPLHF	TGTGCCAGCAGCCGTACAGGGGTTGGTTCACCCCTCCACTTT